This entry concerns a single T cell receptor beta chain. This entry belongs to a study of shared clonotypes between healthy human individuals. Sequenced by immunoSEQ multiplex PCR; TCRdb stores in-frame clones only, minus some. The sample holds about 1.1 million clones, 75% to 85% seen once. Germline V gene data show CDR1 as LGHNA and CDR2 as YSLEER. This CDR3 contains 13 residues. Trimming pared 2 bases from V and 0 bases from J, leaving 4 bases between. This clonotype was sampled from a young man in good health. Some clones in this sample may be carry-over from other donors' samples. The chain uses TRBV4-3 and TRBJ1-1, with D uncertain. The material sequenced was memory CD4+ T cells from PBMCs. Described subset: CD45RA-negative fraction. The CDR3: CASSQYLNTEAFF. The CDR3 nucleotides read TGCGCCAGCAGCCAATATTTGAACACTGAAGCTTTCTTT.